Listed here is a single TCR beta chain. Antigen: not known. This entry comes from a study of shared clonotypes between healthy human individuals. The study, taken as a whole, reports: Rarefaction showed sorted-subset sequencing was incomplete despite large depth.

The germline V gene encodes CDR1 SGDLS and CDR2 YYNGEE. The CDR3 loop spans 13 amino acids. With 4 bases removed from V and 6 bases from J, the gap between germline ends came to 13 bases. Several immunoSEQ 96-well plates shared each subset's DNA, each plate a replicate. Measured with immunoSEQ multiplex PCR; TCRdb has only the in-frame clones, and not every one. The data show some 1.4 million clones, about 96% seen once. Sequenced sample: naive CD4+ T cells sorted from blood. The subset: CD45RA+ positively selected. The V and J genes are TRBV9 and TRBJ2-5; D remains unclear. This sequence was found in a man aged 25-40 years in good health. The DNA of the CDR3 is TGTGCCAGCAGCCCCGAGGTCGGGCAGACCCAGTACTTC. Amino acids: CASSPEVGQTQYF.